The 6 T cell receptor beta chains listed next were all sequenced from one sample in a study of blood T cell repertoires in COVID-19. Sequenced by immunoSEQ multiplex PCR; TCRdb stores in-frame clones only, minus some. Found here are 150,000 or so clones, about 90% of them singletons; the top ten hold 0.95% to 1.5%. Sequenced input: PBMCs or T cells enriched from blood (not recorded which). These receptors all come from a human donor with acute COVID-19. The donor label of this sample is uncertain.

V usage is TRBV24-1 and J usage is TRBJ1-2; 9 nucleotides align to TRBD1. Germline-derived CDR1 and CDR2 are KGHDR and SFDVKD. The V and J ends lost 4 bases and 6 bases, in that order; junction bases with no gene match: 5. The CDR3 runs to 14 residues. CDR3 sequence reads: CATSDVDRGDGYTF. The CDR3 DNA is TGTGCCACCAGTGACGTGGACAGGGGAGATGGCTACACCTTC.

This sequence joins TRBV6-5 and TRBJ1-2; D is possibly TRBD1 (5 bases). Germline V gives CDR1 MNHEY, CDR2 SVGAGI. This CDR3 has 15 residues. Trimming shortened V by 0 bases and J by 7 bases, and 15 bases separated the two germline ends. The DNA of the CDR3 is TGTGCCAGCAGTTACTCGACGGGGCGGGGTGGTGGCTACACCTTC. It encodes CASSYSTGRGGGYTF.

The rearrangement joins TRBV7-9 to TRBJ2-2, with TRBD2 matching 10 bases. Germline V gene data show CDR1 as SEHNR and CDR2 as FQNEAQ (reference sequence). Germline trimming cut 7 bases from V and 0 bases from J; bases unmatched to any gene: 11. The CDR3 is 18 residues long. The CDR3 protein is CASILGLAGASNTGELFF. The CDR3, as DNA: TGTGCCAGCATATTGGGGCTAGCGGGGGCCTCGAACACCGGGGAGCTGTTTTTT.

The V gene is TRBV29-1, the J gene TRBJ1-5; D is unclear. In germline, CDR1 is SQVTM, CDR2 ANQGSEA. V was pared by 4 bases and J by 0 bases, with 7 bases between. This CDR3 contains 13 residues. The CDR3, as DNA: TGCAGCGTTGTCTCCAGTAGCAATCAGCCCCAGCATTTT. This translates into CSVVSSSNQPQHF.

The chain recombines TRBV5-4 with TRBJ1-1; D gene ambiguous. The CDR3 has 16 residues. CDR1 and CDR2 from the germline V gene are SGHNT and YYREEE (reference sequence). Trimming left V 0 bases short and J 2 bases short, with 14 bases between. The CDR3 loop reads CASSLAGSARNTEAFF. In nucleotides, the CDR3 is TGTGCCAGCAGCTTGGCCGGGTCAGCCCGTAACACTGAAGCTTTCTTT.

The V and J genes are TRBV7-9 and TRBJ2-2, with a weak D call TRBD2 (6 bases). V lost 3 bases to trimming and J lost 0 bases, with 8 bases between them. The germline CDR1 and CDR2 sequences are SEHNR and FQNEAQ (reference sequence). This CDR3 is built from 15 residues. The CDR3 reads CASSLGGSNTGELFF. CDR3 nucleotide sequence: TGTGCCAGCAGCTTGGGAGGATCGAACACCGGGGAGCTGTTTTTT.